What follows describes a single T cell receptor (beta chain). The antigen is undetermined. This record belongs to a study of beta chain features in type 1 diabetes. Expressed TCRB transcripts were sequenced because the isolated RNA had all been reverse transcribed beforehand. Libraries were prepared by immunoSEQ multiplex PCR; TCRdb keeps only in-frame clonotypes and omits some of them. The data hold hundreds of thousands of clones, with 14% observed a single time. The CDR3 is 15 amino acids. The ends lost 4 bases at V and 3 bases at J; junction bases unmatched: 7. CDR1 and CDR2 from the germline V gene are SGHDN and FVKESK. Overall study findings and caveats: There was a moderate but significant shortening of TCRB CDR3s in all four CD4+ subsets of Type 1 diabetes patients.

A single heparinised blood sample, averaging around 120 mL, was obtained per donor. Purity exceeding 95% was reached by all sorted populations. This TCR was sampled from a man aged 25 to 40 in good health. The V and J genes are TRBV14 and TRBJ1-1; 8 nucleotides agree with TRBD1. Source material: central memory CD4+ T cells from blood. The CDR3 here is CASSRIGQGDTEAFF. The CDR3 nucleotides read TGTGCCAGCAGCCGAATCGGACAGGGAGACACTGAAGCTTTCTTT.